The T cell receptor (beta chain) described here comes from a study of cytomegalovirus exposure and HLA in healthy donors. Looking at the study overall: The study's early data release held roughly 91 million unique TCRs from HLA-typed donors. General study results and limits: Immune exposure information available was restricted to CMV serostatus.

Comments on this clone: Its antigen is unidentified.

PCR employed 60 Vbeta and 13 Jbeta primers. The data were produced by immunoSEQ multiplex PCR, yet TCRdb's version contains in-frame clones alone and is incomplete. Found here are about 270,000 clones, under 80% of them singletons; the top ten hold approximately 2.1%. The CDR3 is 18 residues long. CDR1 and CDR2 (germline): LNHNV, YYDKDF (reference sequence). The V segment lost 0 bases and the J segment 6 bases; nucleotides outside the gene matches: 14. Material: PBMCs. The genes are TRBV15 and TRBJ2-7; the match to TRBD2 covers 10 bases. This TCR derives from a female donor in good health and CMV-seronegative. The CDR3 nucleotides read TGTGCCACCAGCAGAGATGGGACCCTAGCGGGAGTAACCTCCGAGCAGTACTTC. Amino acids: CATSRDGTLAGVTSEQYF.